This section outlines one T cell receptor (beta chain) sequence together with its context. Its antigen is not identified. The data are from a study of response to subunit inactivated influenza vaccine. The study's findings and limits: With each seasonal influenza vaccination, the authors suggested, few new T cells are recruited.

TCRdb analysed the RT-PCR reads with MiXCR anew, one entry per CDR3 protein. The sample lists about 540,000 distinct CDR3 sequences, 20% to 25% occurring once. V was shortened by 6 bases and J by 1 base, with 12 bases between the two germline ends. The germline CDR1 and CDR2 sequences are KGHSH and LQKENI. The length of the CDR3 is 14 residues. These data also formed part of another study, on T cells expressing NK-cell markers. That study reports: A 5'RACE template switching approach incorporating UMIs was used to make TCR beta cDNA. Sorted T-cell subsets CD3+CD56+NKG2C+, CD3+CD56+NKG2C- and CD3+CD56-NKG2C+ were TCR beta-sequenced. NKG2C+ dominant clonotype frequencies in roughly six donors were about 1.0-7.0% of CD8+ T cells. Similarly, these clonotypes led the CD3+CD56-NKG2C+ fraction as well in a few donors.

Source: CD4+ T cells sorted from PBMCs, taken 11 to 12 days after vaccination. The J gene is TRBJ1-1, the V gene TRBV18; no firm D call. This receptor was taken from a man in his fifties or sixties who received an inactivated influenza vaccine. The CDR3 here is CASSGSRQNTEAFF. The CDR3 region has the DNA TGTGCCAGCTCGGGGAGCCGACAGAACACTGAAGCTTTCTTT.